The 28 T cell receptor beta chains presented below share a single source sample, sequenced in a study of T cell repertoires in cytomegalovirus infection. MiXCR, applied by TCRdb to the reads, yields one record per CDR3 protein. The top ten hold over 10% of the sample, which has about 830,000 distinct CDR3 sequences, 30% to 35% seen once. No antigens are known for them. This specimen consisted of cultured CD8+ T cells from PBMCs, obtained from culture after CMV antigen stimulation. These receptor sequences come from a human donor in good health (CMV status not recorded). Some clones in this sample may be carry-over from other donors' samples.

This clonotype has a handful of counts. V usage is TRBV19 and J usage is TRBJ1-3; 7 bases are shared with TRBD1. The CDR3 sequence is 14 residues long. With V trimmed by 7 bases and J by 3 bases, 6 bases remained unmatched. Germline assignment: CDR1 LNHDA and CDR2 SQIVND (reference sequence). The CDR3 loop reads CASTHTGVGNTIYF. The CDR3, as DNA: TGTGCCAGTACCCATACAGGGGTTGGAAACACCATATATTTT.

In its sample, this clonotype was seen a few times. CDR3 sequence reads: CASSFPDHRGFF. CDR3 coding DNA: TGTGCCAGCAGTTTCCCGGACCACCGGGGGTTCTTC. The rearrangement links TRBV6-2 or TRBV6-3 to TRBJ2-1; D perhaps matches TRBD2 (5 bases). Trimming left V 4 bases short and J 15 bases short, with 16 bases between. Germline CDR1 reads MNHEY; CDR2 reads SVGEGT. This CDR3 has 12 amino acids.

V and J are TRBV10-3 and TRBJ1-5; 11 bases are shared with TRBD1. The CDR3 is 15 amino acids. Trimming took 2 bases from V and 7 from J; bases not matched to a gene: 4. CDR1 is ENHRY and CDR2 is SYGVKD in the germline V gene. CDR3 amino acids: CAISEMGQGGQPQHF. CDR3 sequence (DNA): TGTGCCATCAGTGAGATGGGACAGGGGGGCCAGCCCCAGCATTTT.

This clonotype was picked up a small number of times. This chain uses TRBV12-3 or TRBV12-4 with TRBJ2-2; no clear D. V dropped 7 bases and J dropped 0 bases, with 9 bases sitting between them. CDR3 size: 14 residues. The CDR3 here is CASTGPTNTGELFF. The CDR3 nucleotides read TGTGCCAGCACCGGACCAACGAACACCGGGGAGCTGTTTTTT.

This clonotype was counted between two and nine times. The V and J genes are TRBV27 and TRBJ1-1; D is unresolved. This CDR3 has 13 residues. V was clipped by 4 bases and J by 3 bases, with 9 bases between them. The V gene's germline CDR1 is MNHEY and CDR2 SMNVEV (reference sequence). CDR3 coding DNA: TGTGCCAGCAGTTATGACCCGGACACTGAAGCTTTCTTT. It codes for CASSYDPDTEAFF.

The chain recombines TRBV10-3 with TRBJ1-2; D unresolved. Germline lookup yields CDR1 ENHRY and CDR2 SYGVKD. CDR3 length equals 12 residues. V was shortened by 0 bases and J by 6 bases, with 5 bases between the two germline ends. CDR3 sequence reads: CAISESTDGYTF. CDR3 DNA: TGTGCCATCAGTGAGTCGACCGATGGCTACACCTTC.

The chain employs TRBV6-5 and TRBJ1-5, with 10 bases identical to TRBD1. This CDR3 comprises 16 residues. CDR1 and CDR2 from the germline V gene are MNHEY and SVGAGI. The ends lost 4 bases at V and 0 bases at J; junction bases unmatched: 3. The CDR3 spells CASSSGTGASNQPQHF. Written as DNA, the CDR3 is TGTGCCAGCAGTTCCGGGACAGGGGCTAGCAATCAGCCCCAGCATTTT.

This clonotype was observed a handful of times. This chain joins TRBV7-9 and TRBJ2-6; 7 bases line up with TRBD2. Germline CDR1 SEHNR, CDR2 FQNEAQ (reference sequence). The junction had 15 bases not matched to a gene; V was cut back by 7 bases and J by 0 bases. The CDR3 length is 19 residues. CDR3 protein: CASITSAGRAISGANVLTF. The DNA for the CDR3 is TGTGCCAGCATCACTAGCGCGGGACGAGCCATCTCTGGGGCCAACGTCCTGACTTTC. The full variable domain, rest sourced from reference TRBV7-9 and TRBJ2-6, is DTGVSQNPRHKITKRGQNVTFRCDPISEHNRLYWYRQTLGQGPEFLTYFQNEAQLEKSRLLSDRFSAERPKGSFSTLEIQRTEQGDSAMYLCASITSAGRAISGANVLTFGAGSRLTVL.

This clonotype was picked up a small number of times. The V call is TRBV7-6, the J call TRBJ2-4; unclear D gene. The V gene's germline CDR1 is SGHVS and CDR2 FNYEAQ. This CDR3 has 12 residues. Trimming stripped 5 bases from V and 8 bases from J, with 10 bases between. The chain's CDR3 is CASSQGRDIQYF. CDR3 in DNA: TGTGCCAGCAGCCAAGGTCGGGACATTCAGTACTTC.

CDR3 in amino acids: CASSLHGNEQYV. CDR3 sequence (DNA): TGTGCCAGCTCATTGCACGGGAACGAGCAGTACGTC. This chain joins TRBV18 and TRBJ2-7, with D possibly matching TRBD2 (5 bases). CDR3 size: 12 residues. In germline, CDR1 is KGHSH, CDR2 LQKENI. V dropped 5 bases and J dropped 5 bases, with 10 bases sitting between them.

The CDR3: CASSIKAVNYGYTF. The DNA for the CDR3 is TGTGCCAGCAGCATTAAGGCGGTAAACTATGGCTACACCTTC. The chain joins TRBV7-9 to TRBJ1-2; unclear D gene. Germline assignment: CDR1 SEHNR and CDR2 FQNEAQ (reference sequence). V was pared by 5 bases and J by 2 bases, with 12 bases between. The CDR3 consists of 14 residues.

This clonotype has more than one count but fewer than ten. This sequence joins TRBV28 and TRBJ2-7, with D possibly being TRBD2 (6 bases). The CDR3 loop spans 14 amino acids. Germline values: CDR1 MDHEN, CDR2 SYDVKM. The V end lost 5 bases, the J end lost 2 bases, and 13 bases lay between the germline ends. The CDR3: CASSPPGLTYEQYV. As DNA, the CDR3 is TGTGCCAGCAGTCCACCGGGACTTACCTACGAGCAGTACGTC.

The chain carries TRBV7-6 and TRBJ2-3, with TRBD2 matching 10 bases. The CDR3 loop spans 15 amino acids. CDR1 and CDR2 from the germline V gene are SGHVS and FNYEAQ. V lost 0 bases and J lost 4; bases outside the gene matches: 1. In DNA form, the CDR3 reads TGTGCCAGCAGCTTAGCTGGGACTAGCGCAGATACGCAGTATTTT. It is translated as CASSLAGTSADTQYF.

CDR3 bases: TGTGCCAGCAGTGGGCGGGCAGCCGAGCAGTACGTC. It encodes CASSGRAAEQYV. The rearrangement joins TRBV2 to TRBJ2-7, with D tentatively TRBD2 (5 bases). Germline loops: CDR1 SNHLY, CDR2 FYNNEI. V lost 4 bases, J lost 6 bases, and 10 bases lay in between. The CDR3 length is 12 residues.

The chain carries TRBV4-1 and TRBJ2-3; the match to TRBD2 covers 14 bases. CDR1 is MGHRA, CDR2 YSYEKL, per germline. J lost 0 bases, V lost 1 base, and 6 bases had no gene match. The CDR3 runs 19 residues. The CDR3 here is CASSQVGGLAGASTDTQYF. The CDR3 DNA reads TGCGCCAGCAGCCAAGTTGGGGGACTAGCGGGGGCTAGCACAGATACGCAGTATTTT.

The V call is TRBV7-3, the J call TRBJ1-1; the D gene is possibly TRBD1 (5 bases). Trimming stripped 5 bases from V and 2 bases from J, with 18 bases between. The CDR3 spans 16 residues. Looked up from germline, CDR1 is SGHTA and CDR2 is FQGTGA. CDR3 nucleotide sequence: TGTGCCAGCAGCCACCTACGCCGGGGGTTAAACACTGAAGCTTTCTTT. It encodes CASSHLRRGLNTEAFF.

This clonotype was detected a few times. The chain links TRBV19 to TRBJ2-7, with no clear D. Germline lookup yields CDR1 LNHDA and CDR2 SQIVND (reference sequence). CDR3 length equals 15 residues. Between the trimmed V and J ends, which lost 1 base and 1 base, there was a span of 11 bases. This chain's CDR3 is CASSIVRARSYEQYF. The CDR3 bases are TGTGCCAGTAGTATAGTCCGGGCCCGTTCCTACGAGCAGTACTTC.

Notes on this clonotype: One end of the junction varies from germline; a read error may be responsible. The rearrangement uses TRBV27 and TRBJ1-2; perhaps TRBD1 as D (5 bases). The CDR3 is made up of 14 amino acids. Looked up from germline, CDR1 is MNHEY and CDR2 is SMNVEV (reference sequence). The CDR3 here is CASSFLGGSEGCTF. CDR3 coding DNA: TGTGCCAGCAGTTTTTTGGGGGGGTCAGAAGGCTGCACCTTC.

This clonotype was seen many times. V gene TRBV7-2 combines with J gene TRBJ1-2; D gene unclear. Germline CDR1 reads SGHTA; CDR2 reads FQGNSA. The CDR3 has 15 amino acids. Trimming cost V 5 bases and J 1 base, with 14 bases left between them. Written as DNA, the CDR3 is TGTGCCAGCAGCCCCCTCGTACGGTATAACTATGGCTACACCTTC. As protein: CASSPLVRYNYGYTF.

The chain uses TRBV4-1 and TRBJ2-6; D call uncertain. The V end lost 1 base, the J end lost 1 base, and 14 bases lay between the germline ends. From germline, CDR1 is MGHRA and CDR2 YSYEKL. There are 18 residues in the CDR3. The DNA of the CDR3 is TGCGCCAGCAGCCAAGGACATGCCCTTAGGTCTGGGGCCAACGTCCTGACTTTC. This codes for CASSQGHALRSGANVLTF.

This clonotype was picked up a small number of times. The CDR3 DNA reads as TGTGCCAGCAGCGAACTGAGGTTGTCTAGCGGGCCATCCTACAATGAGCAGTTCTTC. This translates into CASSELRLSSGPSYNEQFF. The V gene is TRBV2, the J gene TRBJ2-1; 8 bases align to TRBD2. Germline trimming cut 6 bases from V and 1 base from J; bases unmatched to any gene: 17. The CDR3 is 19 amino acids. Germline CDR1 SNHLY, CDR2 FYNNEI.

This clonotype was recorded many times. The chain uses TRBV7-8 and TRBJ2-1; perhaps TRBD1 as D (5 bases). Germline CDR1 SGHVS, CDR2 FQNEAQ. V shed 1 base and J shed 8 bases, with 12 bases lying between them. The CDR3 runs to 14 residues. The CDR3 protein is CASSLGGLGDEQFF. The CDR3 nucleotides are TGTGCCAGCAGCTTAGGGGGCCTGGGCGATGAGCAGTTCTTC.

This rearrangement joins TRBV27 to TRBJ2-2; D uncertain. The germline V and J ends were trimmed by 0 bases and 4 bases, with 18 bases remaining between them. The V gene's germline CDR1 is MNHEY and CDR2 SMNVEV (reference sequence). The CDR3 is 18 residues long. The CDR3 bases are TGTGCCAGCAGTTTATCCCTCTCTATTTTTTTGGCCACCGGGGAGCTGTTTTTT. Protein sequence: CASSLSLSIFLATGELFF.

This clonotype has a handful of counts. The chain links TRBV4-2 to TRBJ1-6, with a tentative D call TRBD1 (6 bases). The germline CDR1 and CDR2 sequences are LGHNA and YNFKEQ. V was cut by 0 bases and J by 7 bases, with 10 bases left in between. The length of the CDR3 is 15 residues. The CDR3 sequence is CASSQDPGVNSPLHF. In DNA, the CDR3 is TGTGCCAGCAGCCAAGACCCAGGGGTGAATTCACCCCTCCACTTT.

This clonotype was seen only a few times. The chain is built from TRBV6-2 or TRBV6-3 and TRBJ2-5; 10 bases are a match to TRBD2. The germline V gene has CDR1 MNHEY and CDR2 SVGEGT. The V gene end was trimmed by 2 bases and the J gene end by 5 bases; junction bases not matched to a gene: 5. The CDR3 extends over 15 amino acids. The CDR3 coding sequence is TGTGCCAGCAGTTACCTAGCGGGGGCAGGGGAGACCCAGTACTTC. Protein product: CASSYLAGAGETQYF.

This clonotype was recorded many times. The V call is TRBV7-2, the J call TRBJ1-3, with D unresolved. The CDR3 runs 15 residues. V was pared by 5 bases and J by 0 bases, with 11 bases between. Germline CDR1 reads SGHTA; CDR2 reads FQGNSA. In DNA, the CDR3 is TGTGCCAGCAGCCCAGAGGCTTTCTCTGGAAACACCATATATTTT. Residues: CASSPEAFSGNTIYF. Full variable domain (missing parts from reference TRBV7-2 and TRBJ1-3): GAGVSQSPSNKVTEKGKDVELRCDPISGHTALYWYRQSLGQGLEFLIYFQGNSAPDKSGLPSDRFSAERTGGSVSTLTIQRTQQEDSAVYLCASSPEAFSGNTIYFGEGSWLTVV.

The chain carries TRBV27 and TRBJ1-2; maybe TRBD1 (6 bases). The germline CDR1 and CDR2 sequences are MNHEY and SMNVEV (reference sequence). Trimming left V 4 bases short and J 6 bases short, with 18 bases between. This CDR3 comprises 15 residues. CDR3 DNA: TGTGCCAGCAGTTCTATCCCCACAGGGCTGAATGGCTACACCTTC. This translates into CASSSIPTGLNGYTF.

This sequence joins TRBV29-1 and TRBJ2-6, with a weak D call TRBD1 (5 bases). Between the trimmed V and J ends, which lost 8 bases and 2 bases, there was a span of 19 bases. Per the germline V gene, CDR1 is SQVTM and CDR2 is ANQGSEA. The CDR3 runs 16 residues. CDR3 in DNA: TGCAGCTCCTTTTACAGGTCCCCCCCTGGGGCCAACGTCCTGACTTTC. As protein: CSSFYRSPPGANVLTF.